This T cell receptor beta chain was identified during a study of OX40 agonist ivuxolimab in advanced cancers. Study-wide background: Cohort: 82.7% men, mean age about 60, aged about 23 to 80. Regarding the study as a whole: At 0.1 to 3.0 mg/kg and by week 6, clonal expansion occurred in CD4+ and CD8+ blood T cells. The expanded peripheral T cells' antigen specificity was not determined. Among T cells, CD8+ cells averaged more expanded clones than CD4+ cells.

Method: immunoSEQ multiplex PCR; TCRdb's copy keeps in-frame clones and lacks some. The sample includes 37,000 or so clones, around three quarters of them seen just once. Note on this clone: The antigen is unknown.

Material: CD4+ or CD8+ T cells sorted from blood, obtained in a trial of the OX40 agonist ivuxolimab. The receptor comes from an adult with an advanced solid tumor such as melanoma, head and neck, liver or kidney cancer.

The DNA for the CDR3 is TGCAGCCTTGGACTTTCTTACAATGAGCAGTTCTTC. Protein sequence: CSLGLSYNEQFF. The rearrangement uses TRBV29-1 and TRBJ2-1; the D gene is possibly TRBD2 (5 bases). The V gene's germline CDR1 is SQVTM and CDR2 ANQGSEA. The length of the CDR3 is 12 residues. V was trimmed by 8 bases and J by 4 bases, leaving 12 bases between them.